This passage covers 25 T cell receptor beta chains from one sample sequenced in a study of human T cells and chemical hapten exposure. TCRdb re-analysed the RACE reads in MiXCR, keeping a single row per CDR3 protein. The profile shows about 82,000 distinct CDR3 sequences, 10% to 15% of them singletons. Time point reported: patch test 3, about 24 weeks after DPC sensitization. Described treatment: therapeutic diphenylcyclopropenone sensitization with weekly scalp DPC. Specimen: whole blood, collected in connection with sensitization to the hapten diphenylcyclopropenone (DPC). Receptors originate from a woman aged 50 to 60 with alopecia areata. Some clones in this sample may be carry-over from other donors' samples.

The sample holds a few counts of this clonotype. The DNA of the CDR3 is TGTGCCAGCAACCCGGTGGCGGGGCCATACAATGAGCAGTTCTTC. This encodes CASNPVAGPYNEQFF. The chain has TRBV7-9 and TRBJ2-1, with D perhaps TRBD2 (6 bases). Trimming stripped 7 bases from V and 4 bases from J, with 17 bases between. The CDR3 runs to 15 residues. Germline CDR1 SEHNR, CDR2 FQNEAQ (reference sequence).

This clonotype was counted at least ten times. The V call is TRBV11-2, the J call TRBJ2-1; unclear D gene. The germline V gene encodes CDR1 SGHAT and CDR2 FQNNGV. V was pared by 2 bases and J by 0 bases, with 11 bases between. This CDR3 has 16 amino acids. The CDR3 sequence: CASSLMGPPSYNEQFF. CDR3 sequence (DNA): TGTGCCAGCAGCTTAATGGGCCCGCCCTCCTACAATGAGCAGTTCTTC.

This clonotype was observed a handful of times. J is TRBJ2-7 and V is TRBV20-1; TRBD1 aligns across 8 bases. J gave up 4 bases and V 4 bases, and 9 bases lay outside the gene matches. In germline, CDR1 is DFQATT, CDR2 SNEGSKA (reference sequence). This CDR3 comprises 14 residues. CDR3 in amino acids: CSAMRQGAIYEQYF. CDR3 DNA: TGCAGTGCTATGCGCCAGGGGGCAATATACGAGCAGTACTTC.

This clonotype occurred many times. The chain has TRBV9 and TRBJ2-7; D unresolved. Trimming left V 0 bases short and J 7 bases short, with 17 bases between. This CDR3 is 15 amino acids long. Per germline, CDR1 SGDLS and CDR2 YYNGEE. The CDR3: CASSVAIDREREQYF. CDR3 nucleotides: TGTGCCAGCAGCGTAGCTATCGACCGAGAGAGGGAGCAGTACTTC.

The rearrangement uses TRBV20-1 and TRBJ1-4, with D tentatively TRBD1 (6 bases). The CDR3 is 15 residues long. Germline V gene lookup returns CDR1 DFQATT and CDR2 SNEGSKA (reference sequence). Trimming took 3 bases from V and 7 from J, leaving 18 bases between them. In DNA form, the CDR3 reads TGCAGTGCTAGCAGGTCGGGGGCCGCTTTTGAAAAACTGTTTTTT. It encodes CSASRSGAAFEKLFF.

The rearrangement joins TRBV28 to TRBJ2-7; 9 nucleotides agree with TRBD1. Per the germline V gene, CDR1 is MDHEN and CDR2 is SYDVKM. The CDR3 spans 14 residues. J lost 5 bases, V lost 6 bases, and 8 bases had no gene match. The CDR3 bases are TGTGCCAGCAGGGGCGGGACAGGGACCCACGAGCAGTACTTC. Its translation is CASRGGTGTHEQYF.

This clonotype has more than one count but fewer than ten. This chain connects TRBV7-3 to TRBJ2-1; TRBD2 matches at 12 bases. This CDR3 contains 19 residues. Germline V lookup: CDR1 SGHTA, CDR2 FQGTGA. V lost 4 bases, J lost 0 bases, and 10 bases stayed unmatched. CDR3 residues: CASSSRLAGGPSSYNEQFF. The CDR3, as DNA: TGTGCCAGCAGCTCGAGGCTAGCGGGAGGGCCCAGCTCCTACAATGAGCAGTTCTTC.

This clonotype has ten or more counts. The J gene is TRBJ1-1, the V gene TRBV10-3; 8 positions agree with TRBD1. Germline loops: CDR1 ENHRY, CDR2 SYGVKD. The CDR3 length is 13 residues. V lost 4 bases, J lost 6 bases, and 4 bases stayed unmatched. The CDR3 protein is CAISGATGAEAFF. The CDR3 DNA sequence: TGTGCCATCAGTGGCGCGACAGGGGCTGAAGCTTTCTTT.

This clonotype was seen only a few times. The rearrangement uses TRBV20-1 and TRBJ2-1, with TRBD2 matching over 13 bases. CDR1 is DFQATT, CDR2 SNEGSKA, per germline (reference sequence). CDR3 length: 17 residues. J gave up 1 base and V 6 bases, and 9 bases lay outside the gene matches. The CDR3 DNA is TGCAGTGCCGCAGGACTAGCGGGAGAAAAATCCTACAATGAGCAGTTCTTC. This gives the protein CSAAGLAGEKSYNEQFF.

In this sample, this clonotype turned up a few times. The J gene is TRBJ2-2, the V gene TRBV19, with D hard to call. V lost 6 bases and J lost 5, with 10 bases in between. This CDR3 has 13 amino acids. The germline CDR1 and CDR2 sequences are LNHDA and SQIVND (reference sequence). CDR3 protein: CASRAAWTGELFF. The CDR3 DNA follows: TGTGCCAGTAGGGCGGCCTGGACCGGGGAGCTGTTTTTT.

V is TRBV5-5 and J is TRBJ1-1; 7 bases align to TRBD1. The J segment lost 1 base and the V segment lost 4 bases, leaving 7 bases of the junction unmatched. Germline V gene data show CDR1 as SGHKS and CDR2 as YYEKEE (reference sequence). This CDR3 is built from 15 residues. CDR3 DNA sequence: TGTGCCAGCAGCCCCCTGACAGGGACGAACACTGAAGCTTTCTTT. Its protein is CASSPLTGTNTEAFF.

This clonotype was counted between two and nine times. The J gene is TRBJ1-6, the V gene TRBV3-1, with D tentatively TRBD1 (6 bases). CDR3 size: 15 residues. Trimming shortened V by 6 bases and J by 7 bases, and 16 bases separated the two germline ends. The germline V gene encodes CDR1 LGHDT and CDR2 YNNKEL (reference sequence). The CDR3 region has the DNA TGTGCCAGCAGTCTTGTGGACAGCTCGAATTCACCCCTCCACTTT. It yields the protein CASSLVDSSNSPLHF.

This clonotype appeared many times. The CDR3 bases are TGCAGTAATACTAGCGGGAGGGCCCTTTACTCTAAGTACCAAGAGACCCAGTACTTC. This codes for CSNTSGRALYSKYQETQYF. The chain combines TRBV20-1 with TRBJ2-5; 13 bases are a match to TRBD2. The CDR3 runs 19 residues. Germline V lookup: CDR1 DFQATT, CDR2 SNEGSKA (reference sequence). V was clipped by 8 bases and J by 0 bases; unmatched bases: 18.

This clonotype was observed at least ten times. The V and J genes are TRBV7-9 and TRBJ2-1; 15 bases match TRBD2. The V segment lost 8 bases and the J segment 5 bases; nucleotides outside the gene matches: 22. The CDR3 length is 21 residues. Germline CDR1 SEHNR, CDR2 FQNEAQ (reference sequence). CDR3 sequence (DNA): TGTGCCAGCCAAGGACAGGGGAGCGGGACTAGCGGGAGGAGAGCACACAATGAGCAGTTCTTC. It translates to CASQGQGSGTSGRRAHNEQFF.

This clonotype has a count of ten or more. This chain joins TRBV28 and TRBJ2-4; 13 nucleotides line up with TRBD2. CDR1 and CDR2 from the germline V gene are MDHEN and SYDVKM. This CDR3 has 19 amino acids. The J segment lost 0 bases and the V segment lost 6 bases, leaving 11 bases of the junction unmatched. The CDR3 DNA is TGTGCCAGCAGCATGACTAGCGGGAGGTTCCTTCTAGCCAAAAACATTCAGTACTTC. This sequence encodes CASSMTSGRFLLAKNIQYF.

There are many counts of this clonotype. This sequence joins TRBV29-1 and TRBJ1-1; the match to TRBD1 covers 9 bases. V dropped 2 bases and J dropped 0; count of bases not matched to a gene: 7. From germline, CDR1 is SQVTM and CDR2 ANQGSEA. The CDR3 spans 16 residues. The CDR3 region is CSVEWSGTGLNTEAFF. DNA of the CDR3: TGCAGCGTTGAATGGTCCGGGACAGGGCTGAACACTGAAGCTTTCTTT.

This clonotype was counted between two and nine times. This rearrangement joins TRBV6-6 to TRBJ2-1; D is uncertain. Germline-derived CDR1 and CDR2 are MNHNY and SVGAGI (reference sequence). V lost 5 bases and J 8 bases, leaving 13 bases between the germline ends. CDR3 length equals 13 residues. The CDR3, as DNA: TGTGCCAGCAGTCGCCTGTCCGGACATGAGCAGTTCTTC. Amino acid sequence: CASSRLSGHEQFF.

This clonotype was found a few times. The V call is TRBV5-1, the J call TRBJ2-7; weak D call: TRBD2 (6 bases). The germline V and J ends were trimmed by 4 bases and 3 bases, with 14 bases remaining between them. This CDR3 has 14 residues. Germline CDR1 reads SGHRS; CDR2 reads YFSETQ. CDR3 loop: CASSPSGLHYEQYF. The CDR3 nucleotides read TGCGCCAGCAGCCCCAGCGGGCTGCACTACGAGCAGTACTTC.

This clonotype appeared many times. The chain couples TRBV18 to TRBJ1-5, with unresolved D. This CDR3 comprises 13 residues. V lost 4 bases and J 1 base, leaving 5 bases between the germline ends. Germline V gene lookup returns CDR1 KGHSH and CDR2 LQKENI. CDR3 amino acids: CASSQDSNQPQHF. The CDR3 DNA reads as TGTGCCAGCTCACAAGACAGCAATCAGCCCCAGCATTTT.

V is TRBV11-2 and J is TRBJ2-4; no definite D call. Germline CDR1 is SGHAT and CDR2 is FQNNGV. V lost 4 bases and J lost 0, with 10 bases in between. The CDR3 consists of 15 residues. CDR3 sequence (DNA): TGTGCCAGCAGCTCCTGGGAACTAGCCAAAAACATTCAGTACTTC. Translation gives CASSSWELAKNIQYF.

The chain uses TRBV29-1 and TRBJ2-3; D gene uncertain. V lost 4 bases, J lost 8 bases, and 16 bases lay in between. Germline V CDR1 and CDR2: SQVTM, ANQGSEA. The CDR3 is 13 amino acids. DNA for the CDR3: TGCAGCGTTGGATCGGTGGTGGTCTTTACGCAGTATTTT. This sequence encodes CSVGSVVVFTQYF.

This clonotype was detected ten times or more. This chain joins TRBV7-9 and TRBJ2-2; D unresolved. Germline lookup yields CDR1 SEHNR and CDR2 FQNEAQ (reference sequence). V was cut by 8 bases and J by 2 bases, with 12 bases left in between. The CDR3 length is 14 residues. The CDR3 sequence is CASRQDLNTGELFF. The CDR3 nucleotides are TGTGCCAGCCGCCAGGATCTAAACACCGGGGAGCTGTTTTTT.

The chain recombines TRBV10-3 with TRBJ2-1; 7 positions match TRBD2. Germline V gene data show CDR1 as ENHRY and CDR2 as SYGVKD. J lost 6 bases, V lost 7 bases, and 9 bases had no gene match. The CDR3 contains 14 residues. DNA of the CDR3: TGTGCCATCATGAGTGGCGGGGGTGCCAATGAGCAGTTCTTC. This codes for CAIMSGGGANEQFF.

This clonotype was recorded many times. The chain employs TRBV2 and TRBJ2-7; weak D call: TRBD2 (6 bases). Looked up from germline, CDR1 is SNHLY and CDR2 is FYNNEI. The CDR3 totals 14 residues. V lost 7 bases to trimming and J lost 5 bases, with 18 bases between them. This CDR3 reads CASKARLVSDEQYF. Here the CDR3 DNA reads TGTGCCAGCAAGGCTAGACTAGTTAGCGACGAGCAGTACTTC.

J is TRBJ2-1 and V is TRBV12-3 or TRBV12-4; D unclear. The CDR3 has 11 residues. Trimming removed 5 bases at V and 5 bases at J, with 4 bases between. As DNA, the CDR3 is TGTGCCAGCAGTCAACACAATGAGCAGTTCTTC. It yields the protein CASSQHNEQFF.